This TCR beta chain originates from a study of cytomegalovirus exposure and HLA in healthy donors. Notes on the study in general: Most TCR sequences were uncommon, yet certain public TCRs appeared in many donors. The classifier, whose performance was assessed in both the original and validation cohorts, reportedly diagnosed cytomegalovirus status with high specificity and sensitivity. The study flagged 150 to 200 TCR beta chains as cytomegalovirus-associated.

This table comes from immunoSEQ multiplex PCR, and its TCRdb copy is limited to in-frame clones, with some not included. This sample has under 350,000 clones, with 65% to 90% found just once. Notes on this clone: Its specificity is unknown.

Germline assignment: CDR1 SGHAT and CDR2 FQNNGV. The CDR3 contains 13 residues. Deletions cut 7 bases from V and 5 bases from J, with 14 bases between. Separate from the roughly 710-subject first cohort, the roughly 120-subject validation cohort was the one that the donors belonged to. The gene calls are TRBV11-2 and TRBJ1-1; tentatively, D is TRBD1 (6 bases). This TCR was recovered from a woman between 18 and 29 years old in good health and CMV-seronegative. Input material: PBMCs. CDR3 sequence reads: CASTPQQGTEAFF. DNA for the CDR3: TGTGCCAGCACCCCGCAACAGGGTACTGAAGCTTTCTTT.